These 30 T cell receptor beta chains were sequenced from one sample in a study of blood T cell repertoires in COVID-19. Profiled with immunoSEQ multiplex PCR; TCRdb holds only in-frame clones, not every one. Of under 200,000 clones in the sample, approximately 80% were seen once. Source material: peripheral blood. The receptors derive from a woman aged 55-69 years with acute or convalescent COVID-19.

The chain links TRBV19 to TRBJ1-2; D perhaps matches TRBD1 (5 bases). Between the trimmed V and J ends, which lost 5 bases and 8 bases, there was a span of 12 bases. The CDR3 extends over 12 amino acids. CDR1 and CDR2 from the germline V gene are LNHDA and SQIVND (reference sequence). CDR3 sequence reads: CASSRRGEGYTF. The DNA for the CDR3 is TGTGCCAGTAGTCGGCGGGGGGAAGGCTACACCTTC.

The sample holds one count of this clone. This chain uses TRBV29-1 with TRBJ1-4; D ambiguous. V was clipped by 7 bases and J by 3 bases, with 12 bases between them. Germline CDR1 SQVTM, CDR2 ANQGSEA. The length of the CDR3 is 13 residues. This chain's CDR3 is CSARRPANEKLFF. For the CDR3, the DNA is TGCAGCGCGAGGAGGCCGGCTAATGAAAAACTGTTTTTT.

This clone was counted a single time. The chain employs TRBV9 and TRBJ1-6; D unresolved. Trimming shortened V by 4 bases and J by 2 bases, and 7 bases separated the two germline ends. The CDR3 spans 14 residues. CDR1 is SGDLS and CDR2 is YYNGEE in the germline V gene. This CDR3 reads CASSPRTYNSPLHF. Written as DNA, the CDR3 is TGTGCCAGCAGCCCGCGGACCTATAATTCACCCCTCCACTTT.

The rearrangement uses TRBV4-3 and TRBJ2-5; the match to TRBD2 covers 9 bases. This CDR3 region has 16 residues. J lost 5 bases, V lost 0 bases, and 7 bases had no gene match. The germline CDR1 and CDR2 sequences are LGHNA and YSLEER. The CDR3 region has the DNA TGCGCCAGCAGCCAAGATTATCCTAGCGGGGCGGAGACCCAGTACTTC. Its protein product is CASSQDYPSGAETQYF.

This clone was picked up one time. This sequence joins TRBV7-8 and TRBJ1-1, with D uncertain. V was clipped by 0 bases and J by 13 bases, with 15 bases between them. This CDR3 spans 13 amino acids. The germline V gene encodes CDR1 SGHVS and CDR2 FQNEAQ. The CDR3 region is CASSLASGPEGFF. The DNA of the CDR3 is TGTGCCAGCAGCTTAGCTTCTGGTCCTGAGGGTTTCTTT.

The chain links TRBV24-1 to TRBJ2-3; 8 bases match TRBD2. The germline V gene encodes CDR1 KGHDR and CDR2 SFDVKD. The CDR3 contains 17 residues. Trimming at V came to 4 bases and at J to 1 base, leaving 9 bases not matched to a gene. DNA for the CDR3: TGTGCCACCAGTGACCCGGGACTAGACGCCGGCACAGATACGCAGTATTTT. This gives the protein CATSDPGLDAGTDTQYF.

The chain links TRBV28 to TRBJ1-5; TRBD1 might be the D (5 bases). The CDR3 totals 17 residues. V was cut by 5 bases and J by 0 bases, with 17 bases left in between. The germline V gene has CDR1 MDHEN and CDR2 SYDVKM. Here the CDR3 DNA reads TGTGCCAGCAGTGGAGGGACCGACTTTTATAGCAATCAGCCCCAGCATTTT. This encodes CASSGGTDFYSNQPQHF.

This clone came up a few times. V is TRBV30 and J is TRBJ2-7; the D gene is possibly TRBD1 (6 bases). The CDR3 has 15 residues. Trimming shortened V by 2 bases and J by 7 bases, and 21 bases separated the two germline ends. CDR1 is GTSNPN and CDR2 is SVGIG in the germline V gene (reference sequence). The CDR3 here is CAWSLPGTLAMEQYF. CDR3 DNA sequence: TGTGCCTGGAGTCTTCCCGGGACATTGGCTATGGAGCAGTACTTC.

This clone turned up a few times. V and J are TRBV10-1 and TRBJ2-7; 9 positions match TRBD2. This CDR3 has 15 residues. Trimming removed 0 bases from V and 7 bases from J; junction bases left unmatched: 7. Germline V gene lookup returns CDR1 WNHNN and CDR2 SYGVQD (reference sequence). CDR3 residues: CASSESAGGHGEQYF. The CDR3 DNA sequence: TGCGCCAGCAGTGAGTCGGCGGGGGGGCATGGAGAGCAGTACTTC.

This chain connects TRBV6-1 to TRBJ1-5; D is undetermined. Per the germline V gene, CDR1 is MNHNS and CDR2 is SASEGT. The CDR3 is 14 amino acids. Trimming cost V 2 bases and J 4 bases, with 9 bases left between them. The CDR3 region has the DNA TGTGCCAGCAGTGAAACCAACAAGAATCAGCCCCAGCATTTT. Translating gives CASSETNKNQPQHF.

This clone was observed a single time. The chain carries TRBV5-1 and TRBJ1-5; unclear D gene. V lost 0 bases, J lost 1 base, and 8 bases lay in between. The length of the CDR3 is 15 residues. Germline loops: CDR1 SGHRS, CDR2 YFSETQ. CDR3 sequence reads: CASSLDERSNQPQHF. The CDR3, as DNA: TGCGCCAGCAGCTTGGATGAGAGGAGCAATCAGCCCCAGCATTTT.

The genes are TRBV5-1 and TRBJ1-4; tentatively, D is TRBD1 (5 bases). Germline-derived CDR1 and CDR2 are SGHRS and YFSETQ. The length of the CDR3 is 15 residues. The V gene lost 1 base and the J gene lost 4 bases, with 11 bases spanning the gap. The CDR3 nucleotides read TGCGCCAGCAGCTTGCAGGGCAGCTTTAATGAAAAACTGTTTTTT. Translated, it gives CASSLQGSFNEKLFF.

In its sample, this clone was seen a few times. The J gene is TRBJ2-2, the V gene TRBV4-1; possibly TRBD2 for D (5 bases). The CDR3 runs 16 residues. Germline CDR1 is MGHRA and CDR2 is YSYEKL. The germline V and J ends were trimmed by 1 base and 9 bases, with 18 bases remaining between them. Here the CDR3 DNA reads TGCGCCAGCAGCCAAGTTTTCGCGGGTTCCTTCCGGGAGCTGTTTTTT. Encoded protein: CASSQVFAGSFRELFF.

This sequence joins TRBV4-3 and TRBJ2-7, with 9 bases aligning to TRBD1. Germline V CDR1 and CDR2: LGHNA, YSLEER. The CDR3 totals 15 residues. V shed 3 bases, J shed 6 bases, and the junction held 9 bases outside the gene matches. The DNA for the CDR3 is TGCGCCAGCAGCCATGCCGGGACAGGGTTACCCGAGCAGTACTTC. Translation gives CASSHAGTGLPEQYF.

This clone was seen a handful of times. CDR3 region: CATSWRGENTQYF. CDR3 nucleotides: TGTGCCACCTCCTGGAGGGGCGAAAATACGCAGTATTTT. This rearrangement joins TRBV24-1 to TRBJ2-3; D might be TRBD2 (6 bases). Trimming pared 9 bases from V and 7 bases from J, leaving 16 bases between. This CDR3 region has 13 residues. Germline lookup yields CDR1 KGHDR and CDR2 SFDVKD.

The chain carries TRBV19 and TRBJ1-1, with a tentative D call TRBD1 (6 bases). The CDR3 loop spans 15 amino acids. Per germline, CDR1 LNHDA and CDR2 SQIVND (reference sequence). Trimming took off 5 bases at V and 0 bases at J, with 13 bases between the two ends. In DNA, the CDR3 is TGTGCCAGTAGTCTACAGGGAGTTATGAACACTGAAGCTTTCTTT. It specifies CASSLQGVMNTEAFF.

The chain recombines TRBV14 with TRBJ1-4; 12 nucleotides agree with TRBD1. The CDR3 consists of 15 residues. The V segment lost 4 bases and the J segment 9 bases; nucleotides outside the gene matches: 6. Germline CDR1 SGHDN, CDR2 FVKESK. CDR3 sequence (DNA): TGTGCCAGCAGCCCACCGGGACAGGGGGCGCAAAAACTGTTTTTT. Translation gives CASSPPGQGAQKLFF.

This chain joins TRBV4-3 and TRBJ2-5; 7 bases agree with TRBD1. Germline assignment: CDR1 LGHNA and CDR2 YSLEER. The V gene end was trimmed by 1 base and the J gene end by 4 bases; junction bases not matched to a gene: 6. The CDR3 spans 15 residues. DNA of the CDR3: TGCGCCAGCAGCCAAGCGACAGGGCCCTCAGAGACCCAGTACTTC. It codes for CASSQATGPSETQYF.

The sample holds a few counts of this clone. The genes are TRBV3-1 (or the pseudogene TRBV3-2) and TRBJ2-1; TRBD2 matches 7 bases. This CDR3 has 15 residues. Per germline, CDR1 LGHDT and CDR2 YNNKEL (reference sequence). Trimming removed 1 base from V and 0 bases from J; junction bases left unmatched: 0. The CDR3 nucleotides read TGTGCCAGCAGCCAAGGCGGGGGCTCCTACAATGAGCAGTTCTTC. The encoded protein is CASSQGGGSYNEQFF.

This chain uses TRBV25-1 with TRBJ1-6; a possible D gene is TRBD1 (6 bases). Trimming shortened V by 3 bases and J by 5 bases, and 14 bases separated the two germline ends. The germline V gene has CDR1 MGHDK and CDR2 SYGVNS. CDR3 size: 16 residues. The CDR3 DNA reads as TGTGCCAGCAGTGATGGGGGACACCCCAATAATTCACCCCTCCACTTT. It specifies CASSDGGHPNNSPLHF.

V gene TRBV6-5 combines with J gene TRBJ2-3; 10 positions match TRBD1. The junction had 2 bases not matched to a gene; V was cut back by 5 bases and J by 3 bases. Germline CDR1 is MNHEY and CDR2 is SVGAGI. The CDR3 sequence is 14 residues long. The CDR3 nucleotides are TGTGCCAGCAGTAGACAGGGGGCGACAGATACGCAGTATTTT. It codes for CASSRQGATDTQYF.

The chain joins TRBV6-1 to TRBJ2-7; tentative D call: TRBD1 (5 bases). CDR1 MNHNS and CDR2 SASEGT come from the germline V gene. V gave up 4 bases and J gave up 2 bases, with 18 bases separating them. CDR3 size: 16 residues. CDR3 sequence (DNA): TGTGCCAGCAGTGGGAGCTTGGGGCCATCCCCCTACGAGCAGTACTTC. Protein: CASSGSLGPSPYEQYF.

This clone has only one observation. This chain links TRBV14 with TRBJ1-3; 9 bases fit TRBD1. This CDR3 comprises 15 residues. Germline-derived CDR1 and CDR2 are SGHDN and FVKESK. The V gene end was trimmed by 3 bases and the J gene end by 5 bases; junction bases not matched to a gene: 5. CDR3 in amino acids: CASSHPGTGRNTIYF. The CDR3 DNA reads TGTGCCAGCAGCCATCCAGGGACAGGGCGAAACACCATATATTTT. The whole variable domain, filled in from reference TRBV14 and TRBJ1-3, reads EAGVTQFPSHSVIEKGQTVTLRCDPISGHDNLYWYRRVMGKEIKFLLHFVKESKQDESGMPNNRFLAERTGGTYSTLKVQPAELEDSGVYFCASSHPGTGRNTIYFGEGSWLTVV.

The chain has TRBV25-1 and TRBJ1-2; D not resolved. Looked up from germline, CDR1 is MGHDK and CDR2 is SYGVNS. V lost 3 bases and J lost 4, with 18 bases in between. The CDR3 is 16 amino acids. The CDR3 region has the DNA TGTGCCAGCAGTGATTCAAGGAACAGAATTACCTATGGCTACACCTTC. Protein sequence: CASSDSRNRITYGYTF.

The J gene is TRBJ2-5, the V gene TRBV24-1, with 10 bases that match TRBD2. J was trimmed by 5 bases and V by 4 bases; bases with no gene match: 9. Germline V CDR1 and CDR2: KGHDR, SFDVKD. This CDR3 contains 16 residues. CDR3 region: CATSDPSGGFGETQYF. The CDR3 coding sequence is TGTGCCACCAGTGACCCTAGCGGGGGCTTCGGGGAGACCCAGTACTTC.

The V gene is TRBV6-2 or TRBV6-3, the J gene TRBJ2-7; 9 nucleotides line up with TRBD1. The CDR3 length is 16 residues. CDR1 and CDR2 from the germline V gene are MNHEY and SVGEGT. Trimming took 0 bases from V and 6 from J; bases not matched to a gene: 9. The CDR3 sequence is CASSYSSTGGSSEQYF. The CDR3 DNA follows: TGTGCCAGCAGTTACTCATCAACAGGGGGCTCGAGCGAGCAGTACTTC.

The V call is TRBV5-8, the J call TRBJ2-1; TRBD2 might be the D (5 bases). The CDR3 totals 11 residues. Germline V gives CDR1 SGHTS, CDR2 YDEGEE. V gave up 6 bases and J gave up 6 bases, with 7 bases separating them. This CDR3 reads CASITSNEQFF. CDR3 DNA sequence: TGTGCCAGCATCACTAGCAATGAGCAGTTCTTC.

The CDR3 nucleotides are TGTGCCAGCAGCCCAACTAGCGGGGGGGCCTTTAACACCGGGGAGCTGTTTTTT. Translating gives CASSPTSGGAFNTGELFF. V usage is TRBV9 and J usage is TRBJ2-2; TRBD2 matches 13 bases. Trimming at V came to 4 bases and at J to 2 bases, leaving 8 bases not matched to a gene. Germline V CDR1 and CDR2: SGDLS, YYNGEE. CDR3 size: 18 residues.

The CDR3 spells CASSETGLSYGYTF. CDR3 sequence (DNA): TGTGCCAGCAGTGAAACAGGGTTATCCTATGGCTACACCTTC. This rearrangement joins TRBV28 to TRBJ1-2; D perhaps matches TRBD1 (6 bases). Germline V lookup: CDR1 MDHEN, CDR2 SYDVKM. The CDR3 runs 14 residues. V lost 5 bases to trimming and J lost 4 bases, with 14 bases between them.

This clone was seen a few times. The rearrangement uses TRBV7-9 and TRBJ1-1, with TRBD1 matching over 10 bases. Germline trimming cut 8 bases from V and 3 bases from J; bases unmatched to any gene: 6. This CDR3 is 14 amino acids long. Germline V lookup: CDR1 SEHNR, CDR2 FQNEAQ (reference sequence). CDR3 region: CASLPGQGYTEAFF. Here the CDR3 DNA reads TGTGCCAGCCTGCCGGGACAGGGGTACACTGAAGCTTTCTTT.